This TCR beta chain was sequenced in a study of T cells after yellow fever vaccination. TCRdb re-called the 5' RACE reads through MiXCR, storing one row per CDR3 protein. The table has over 200,000 distinct CDR3 sequences, over 6.5% seen once. This clonotype was seen only a few times. CDR1 is SGHRS, CDR2 YFSETQ, per germline. The V and J ends lost 4 bases and 3 bases respectively, with 19 bases between them. The CDR3 has 16 amino acids. The V and J genes are TRBV5-1 and TRBJ2-5; D may correspond to TRBD1 or TRBD2 (5 bases each). The sample was CD4+ T cells sorted from PBMCs, taken on the day of the yellow fever booster vaccination. The TCR was taken from a man under 40 who received the YFV17D yellow fever vaccine. CDR3 residues: CASSPSGPGSKETQYF. As DNA, the CDR3 is TGCGCCAGCAGCCCGTCTGGGCCAGGGAGCAAAGAGACCCAGTACTTC.